This T cell receptor (beta chain) was retrieved from a study of cytomegalovirus exposure and HLA in healthy donors. Germline V gives CDR1 SGHTS, CDR2 YDEGEE. Deletions cut 4 bases from V and 8 bases from J, with 19 bases between. The CDR3 spans 16 residues. The study, taken as a whole, reports: Across donors, presence/absence analyses took sequencing depth to be roughly uniform. HLA allele associations emerged for about 16,000 TCR beta sequences in a later analysis, at 0.05 false discovery rate. Most subjects had HLA-A and HLA-B alleles reportedly predicted accurately by TCR beta sequences.

Donors likely had unrecorded immune exposures despite being nominally healthy when sampled. With 60 Vbeta and 13 Jbeta primers, the PCR was carried out. Profiled with immunoSEQ multiplex PCR; TCRdb holds only in-frame clones, not every one. The top ten clones hold roughly 7.1% of a sample with 150,000 to 200,000 clones, roughly 78% of them seen once. The table lists this clone with a few counts. Its target is unknown. The sequence was collected from a man in his forties or fifties in good health and CMV-seropositive. The chain couples TRBV5-8 to TRBJ1-6; the D gene is possibly TRBD1 (6 bases). Sequences were obtained from PBMCs. The CDR3 region is CASSLRTGLGDSPLHF. As DNA, the CDR3 is TGTGCCAGCAGCCTCCGTACAGGGCTGGGGGATTCACCCCTCCACTTT.